This is a list of T cell receptor beta chains from one sample in a study of T cell clones after liver transplantation. Sequencing was performed with immunoSEQ multiplex PCR; in TCRdb, only in-frame clones are kept and a portion is missing. The sample contains around 110,000 clones, around nine tenths of which appear only once. Sequenced here: CD4+ T cells from blood, sampled 12 months after liver transplant. These receptors all stem from a human patient who received a liver transplant. A share of the T cells may be of graft donor origin. Both conserved end residues are part of each CDR3. The order of the fields is clone size, V gene, J gene, D gene, CDR3 protein, CDR3 DNA. The D gene is left open where the match is weak. Clone sizes are given selectively: once, few, many, or a class where the clone is expanded.

abundance: -; v_gene: TRBV11-3; j_gene: TRBJ2-7; d_gene: -; CDR3aa: CASSGSYYEQYF; CDR3nt: TGTGCCAGCAGCGGAAGCTACTACGAGCAGTACTTC
abundance: -; v_gene: TRBV6-5; j_gene: TRBJ2-7; d_gene: TRBD2; CDR3aa: CASNGRESSYEQYF; CDR3nt: TGTGCCAGCAACGGGAGGGAGAGCTCCTACGAGCAGTACTTC
abundance: -; v_gene: TRBV11-3; j_gene: TRBJ1-1; d_gene: -; CDR3aa: CASSAGGNTEAFF; CDR3nt: TGTGCCAGCAGCGCCGGGGGGAACACTGAAGCTTTCTTT
abundance: once; v_gene: TRBV27; j_gene: TRBJ1-1; d_gene: -; CDR3aa: CASSLMRLTEAFF; CDR3nt: TGTGCCAGCAGTTTAATGAGGTTGACTGAAGCTTTCTTT
abundance: few; v_gene: TRBV29-1; j_gene: TRBJ2-3; d_gene: -; CDR3aa: CSGVDYTDTQYF; CDR3nt: TGCAGCGGGGTTGACTACACAGATACGCAGTATTTT
abundance: -; v_gene: TRBV29-1; j_gene: TRBJ1-2; d_gene: -; CDR3aa: CSGVQGAGSNGYTF; CDR3nt: TGCAGCGGTGTACAGGGTGCCGGCAGTAATGGCTACACCTTC
abundance: -; v_gene: TRBV28; j_gene: TRBJ1-1; d_gene: -; CDR3aa: CASSRWTNPQRRNTEAFF; CDR3nt: TGTGCCAGCAGTCGATGGACTAATCCACAGAGAAGGAACACTGAAGCTTTCTTT
abundance: -; v_gene: TRBV27; j_gene: TRBJ1-6; d_gene: TRBD1; CDR3aa: CASSDGTGVSNSPLHF; CDR3nt: TGTGCCAGCAGTGATGGGACAGGGGTATCTAATTCACCCCTCCACTTT
abundance: few; v_gene: TRBV11-3; j_gene: TRBJ2-7; d_gene: -; CDR3aa: CASSPPWGIYEQYF; CDR3nt: TGTGCCAGCAGCCCCCCCTGGGGGATATACGAGCAGTACTTC
abundance: -; v_gene: TRBV4-1; j_gene: TRBJ1-5; d_gene: -; CDR3aa: CASSQGAADSNQPQHF; CDR3nt: TGCGCCAGCAGCCAAGGGGCAGCAGATAGCAATCAGCCCCAGCATTTT
abundance: -; v_gene: TRBV5-6; j_gene: TRBJ2-1; d_gene: -; CDR3aa: CASRTTGSGVVYEQFF; CDR3nt: TGTGCCAGCAGAACTACCGGGTCAGGGGTTGTATATGAGCAGTTCTTC
abundance: -; v_gene: TRBV5-1; j_gene: TRBJ1-1; d_gene: -; CDR3aa: CASSPRPSRDTEAFF; CDR3nt: TGCGCCAGCAGCCCCCGGCCGTCAAGGGACACTGAAGCTTTCTTT
abundance: -; v_gene: TRBV6-1; j_gene: TRBJ2-5; d_gene: TRBD2; CDR3aa: CATERREGRETQYF; CDR3nt: TGTGCCACCGAAAGGCGGGAGGGCCGGGAGACCCAGTACTTC
abundance: -; v_gene: TRBV19; j_gene: TRBJ2-1; d_gene: TRBD2; CDR3aa: CASSIMGPGLAGGPSGNEQFF; CDR3nt: TGTGCCAGTAGTATCATGGGCCCGGGACTAGCGGGAGGGCCCTCCGGGAATGAGCAGTTCTTC
abundance: -; v_gene: TRBV7-2; j_gene: TRBJ2-1; d_gene: TRBD1; CDR3aa: CASSRQGRDNEQFF; CDR3nt: TGTGCCAGCAGTCGACAGGGGCGAGACAATGAGCAGTTCTTC
abundance: -; v_gene: TRBV5-1; j_gene: TRBJ1-2; d_gene: TRBD1; CDR3aa: CASSATGGPNYGYTF; CDR3nt: TGCGCCAGCAGCGCCACAGGGGGGCCTAACTATGGCTACACCTTC
abundance: -; v_gene: TRBV27; j_gene: TRBJ2-3; d_gene: -; CDR3aa: CASSPPRRTDTQYF; CDR3nt: TGTGCCAGCAGTCCCCCTCGAAGAACAGATACGCAGTATTTT
abundance: -; v_gene: TRBV18; j_gene: TRBJ2-3; d_gene: -; CDR3aa: CASSKGGTDTQYF; CDR3nt: TGTGCCAGCTCCAAGGGTGGCACAGATACGCAGTATTTT
abundance: -; v_gene: TRBV11-2; j_gene: TRBJ2-3; d_gene: -; CDR3aa: CASSLVPPDLLDTDTQYF; CDR3nt: TGTGCCAGCAGCTTAGTCCCTCCAGACCTTCTTGACACAGATACGCAGTATTTT
abundance: -; v_gene: TRBV6-1; j_gene: TRBJ1-1; d_gene: -; CDR3aa: CASSAPVGGRAVRTEAFF; CDR3nt: TGTGCCAGCAGTGCCCCCGTTGGGGGACGCGCCGTTAGGACTGAAGCTTTCTTT
abundance: -; v_gene: TRBV5-1; j_gene: TRBJ2-7; d_gene: -; CDR3aa: CASSQGLHEQYF; CDR3nt: TGCGCCAGCAGCCAGGGGCTTCACGAGCAGTACTTC
abundance: few; v_gene: TRBV2; j_gene: TRBJ2-7; d_gene: TRBD2; CDR3aa: CASSQGTSGRAFEEQYF; CDR3nt: TGTGCCAGCAGTCAGGGGACTAGCGGGAGGGCCTTCGAGGAGCAGTACTTC
abundance: -; v_gene: TRBV27; j_gene: TRBJ2-7; d_gene: TRBD2; CDR3aa: CASSLLAGLLYEQYF; CDR3nt: TGTGCCAGCAGTTTACTAGCGGGACTCTTATACGAGCAGTACTTC
abundance: -; v_gene: TRBV7-8; j_gene: TRBJ2-1; d_gene: TRBD2; CDR3aa: CASSLAGTSGYNEQFF; CDR3nt: TGTGCCAGCAGCTTAGCGGGGACTAGCGGTTACAATGAGCAGTTCTTC
abundance: -; v_gene: TRBV6-1; j_gene: TRBJ2-1; d_gene: -; CDR3aa: CASSEEEFGEQFF; CDR3nt: TGTGCCAGCAGTGAAGAGGAGTTTGGTGAGCAGTTCTTC
abundance: -; v_gene: TRBV7-2; j_gene: TRBJ2-1; d_gene: -; CDR3aa: CASSPRGPQYNEQFF; CDR3nt: TGTGCCAGCAGCCCCCGGGGTCCCCAGTACAATGAGCAGTTCTTC
abundance: -; v_gene: TRBV18; j_gene: TRBJ1-2; d_gene: -; CDR3aa: CASSQDQQGNYGYTF; CDR3nt: TGTGCCAGCTCCCAGGATCAGCAGGGTAACTATGGCTACACCTTC
abundance: -; v_gene: TRBV5-4; j_gene: TRBJ2-7; d_gene: TRBD1; CDR3aa: CASSALQGVAYEQYF; CDR3nt: TGTGCCAGCAGCGCTCTCCAGGGGGTGGCGTACGAGCAGTACTTC
abundance: -; v_gene: TRBV11-3; j_gene: TRBJ2-1; d_gene: -; CDR3aa: CASSSPWEQFF; CDR3nt: TGTGCCAGCAGCTCCCCTTGGGAGCAGTTCTTC
abundance: -; v_gene: TRBV5-4; j_gene: TRBJ2-3; d_gene: -; CDR3aa: CASSLYRASTDTQYF; CDR3nt: TGTGCCAGCAGCTTGTATCGGGCGAGCACAGATACGCAGTATTTT
abundance: -; v_gene: TRBV5-4; j_gene: TRBJ2-5; d_gene: TRBD2; CDR3aa: CASSLDVWLAGGLTGETQYF; CDR3nt: TGTGCCAGCAGCTTGGATGTATGGCTAGCGGGAGGGCTGACCGGAGAGACCCAGTACTTC
abundance: -; v_gene: TRBV2; j_gene: TRBJ1-4; d_gene: -; CDR3aa: CASSEDSAYEKLFF; CDR3nt: TGTGCCAGCAGTGAGGACAGCGCGTATGAAAAACTGTTTTTT
abundance: -; v_gene: TRBV29-1; j_gene: TRBJ2-5; d_gene: -; CDR3aa: CSVRAGETQYF; CDR3nt: TGCAGCGTGCGGGCGGGAGAGACCCAGTACTTC
abundance: -; v_gene: TRBV10-1; j_gene: TRBJ1-1; d_gene: -; CDR3aa: CASRAGTEAFF; CDR3nt: TGCGCCAGCAGGGCGGGGACTGAAGCTTTCTTT
abundance: -; v_gene: TRBV19; j_gene: TRBJ1-1; d_gene: -; CDR3aa: CASSTRWAESTEAFF; CDR3nt: TGTGCCAGTAGTACACGTTGGGCAGAGAGCACTGAAGCTTTCTTT
abundance: once; v_gene: TRBV5-6; j_gene: TRBJ2-1; d_gene: -; CDR3aa: CASSFIGASYNEQFF; CDR3nt: TGTGCCAGCAGCTTTATAGGCGCCTCCTACAATGAGCAGTTCTTC
abundance: -; v_gene: TRBV9; j_gene: TRBJ2-1; d_gene: -; CDR3aa: CASSGLPGVRYNEQFF; CDR3nt: TGTGCCAGCAGCGGACTACCAGGGGTTCGCTACAATGAGCAGTTCTTC
abundance: -; v_gene: TRBV9; j_gene: TRBJ1-2; d_gene: -; CDR3aa: CASSDIANYGYTF; CDR3nt: TGTGCCAGCTCCGACATCGCTAACTATGGCTACACCTTC
abundance: -; v_gene: TRBV28; j_gene: TRBJ2-7; d_gene: TRBD2; CDR3aa: CASRNLAGATHEQYF; CDR3nt: TGTGCCAGCAGAAACCTAGCGGGAGCTACCCACGAGCAGTACTTC
abundance: -; v_gene: TRBV5-1; j_gene: TRBJ2-4; d_gene: TRBD2; CDR3aa: CASSSGLAGPKNIQYF; CDR3nt: TGCGCCAGCAGCTCTGGACTAGCGGGCCCCAAAAACATTCAGTACTTC
abundance: -; v_gene: TRBV27; j_gene: TRBJ2-1; d_gene: TRBD1; CDR3aa: CASRAGDRYNEQFF; CDR3nt: TGTGCCAGCAGGGCCGGGGACAGATACAATGAGCAGTTCTTC
abundance: once; v_gene: TRBV6-5; j_gene: TRBJ1-4; d_gene: -; CDR3aa: CASSYLALNTFEKLFF; CDR3nt: TGTGCCAGCAGTTACTTGGCCTTGAATACCTTTGAAAAACTGTTTTTT
abundance: -; v_gene: TRBV29-1; j_gene: TRBJ2-5; d_gene: TRBD2; CDR3aa: CSVGGGQETQYF; CDR3nt: TGCAGCGTCGGCGGGGGTCAAGAGACCCAGTACTTC
abundance: -; v_gene: TRBV11-1; j_gene: TRBJ1-2; d_gene: -; CDR3aa: CASSLQEGYGYTF; CDR3nt: TGTGCCAGCAGCCTGCAGGAGGGCTATGGCTACACCTTC
abundance: -; v_gene: TRBV18; j_gene: TRBJ2-3; d_gene: TRBD2; CDR3aa: CASSPKRTSASTDTQYF; CDR3nt: TGTGCCAGCTCACCCAAAAGGACTAGCGCTAGCACAGATACGCAGTATTTT
abundance: -; v_gene: TRBV2; j_gene: TRBJ1-1; d_gene: TRBD1; CDR3aa: CASSKTGNSAEAFF; CDR3nt: TGTGCCAGCAGTAAGACAGGGAACTCCGCTGAAGCTTTCTTT
abundance: -; v_gene: TRBV5-3; j_gene: TRBJ1-2; d_gene: -; CDR3aa: CARSFYWTEFNYGYTF; CDR3nt: TGTGCCAGAAGCTTCTACTGGACAGAGTTTAACTATGGCTACACCTTC
abundance: -; v_gene: TRBV7-2; j_gene: TRBJ2-7; d_gene: -; CDR3aa: CASSPVGRGEQYF; CDR3nt: TGTGCCAGCAGTCCCGTGGGGCGGGGCGAGCAGTACTTC
abundance: -; v_gene: TRBV6-1; j_gene: TRBJ2-7; d_gene: -; CDR3aa: CASSGDSYEQYF; CDR3nt: TGTGCCAGCAGCGGGGATTCCTACGAGCAGTACTTC
abundance: -; v_gene: TRBV7-2; j_gene: TRBJ2-3; d_gene: -; CDR3aa: CASSSVGTDTQYF; CDR3nt: TGTGCCAGCAGCTCAGTAGGAACAGATACGCAGTATTTT
abundance: -; v_gene: TRBV28; j_gene: TRBJ1-3; d_gene: -; CDR3aa: CASSLGGPGNTIYF; CDR3nt: TGTGCCAGCAGTTTGGGAGGCCCTGGAAACACCATATATTTT
abundance: -; v_gene: TRBV7-2; j_gene: TRBJ2-7; d_gene: TRBD1; CDR3aa: CASSLGDRGREQYF; CDR3nt: TGTGCCAGCAGCTTAGGGGACAGGGGGCGCGAGCAGTACTTC